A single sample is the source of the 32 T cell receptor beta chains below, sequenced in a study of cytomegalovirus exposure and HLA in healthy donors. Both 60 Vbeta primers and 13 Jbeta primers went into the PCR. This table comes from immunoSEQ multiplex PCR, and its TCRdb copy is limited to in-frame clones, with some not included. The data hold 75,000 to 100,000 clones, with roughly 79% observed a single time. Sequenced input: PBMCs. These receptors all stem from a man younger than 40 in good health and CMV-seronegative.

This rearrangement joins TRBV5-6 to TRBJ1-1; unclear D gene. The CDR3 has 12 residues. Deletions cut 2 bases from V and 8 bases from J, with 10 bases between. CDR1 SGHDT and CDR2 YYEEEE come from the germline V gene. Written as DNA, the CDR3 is TGTGCCAGCAGCTTACAACCAGCGGAAGCTTTCTTT. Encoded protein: CASSLQPAEAFF.

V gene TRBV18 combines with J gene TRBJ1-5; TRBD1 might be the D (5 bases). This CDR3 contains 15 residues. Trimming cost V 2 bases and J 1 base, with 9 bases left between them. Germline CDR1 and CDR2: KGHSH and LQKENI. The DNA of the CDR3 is TGTGCCAGCTCACCAAACGGGGGAAGCAATCAGCCCCAGCATTTT. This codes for CASSPNGGSNQPQHF. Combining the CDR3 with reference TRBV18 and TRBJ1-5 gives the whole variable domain NAGVMQNPRHLVRRRGQEARLRCSPMKGHSHVYWYRQLPEEGLKFMVYLQKENIIDESGMPKERFSAEFPKEGPSILRIQQVVRGDSAAYFCASSPNGGSNQPQHFGDGTRLSIL.

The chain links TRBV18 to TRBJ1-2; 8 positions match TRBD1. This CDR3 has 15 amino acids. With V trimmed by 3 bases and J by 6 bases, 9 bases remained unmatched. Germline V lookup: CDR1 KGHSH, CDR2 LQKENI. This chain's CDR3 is CASSPGQGGINGYTF. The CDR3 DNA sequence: TGTGCCAGCTCACCTGGACAGGGAGGGATAAATGGCTACACCTTC.

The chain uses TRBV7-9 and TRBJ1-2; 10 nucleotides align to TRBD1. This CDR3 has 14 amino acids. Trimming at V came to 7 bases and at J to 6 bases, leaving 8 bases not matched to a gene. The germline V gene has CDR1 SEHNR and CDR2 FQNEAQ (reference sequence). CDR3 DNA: TGTGCCAGCATCTCACCGGGACAGGGGCATGGCTACACCTTC. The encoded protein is CASISPGQGHGYTF.

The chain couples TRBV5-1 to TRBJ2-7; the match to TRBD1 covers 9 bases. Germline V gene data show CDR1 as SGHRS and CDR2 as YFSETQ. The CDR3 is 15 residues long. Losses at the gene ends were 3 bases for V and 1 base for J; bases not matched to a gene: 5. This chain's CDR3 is CASSSDRGSSYEQYF. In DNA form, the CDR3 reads TGCGCCAGCAGCTCTGACAGGGGGTCGTCCTACGAGCAGTACTTC.

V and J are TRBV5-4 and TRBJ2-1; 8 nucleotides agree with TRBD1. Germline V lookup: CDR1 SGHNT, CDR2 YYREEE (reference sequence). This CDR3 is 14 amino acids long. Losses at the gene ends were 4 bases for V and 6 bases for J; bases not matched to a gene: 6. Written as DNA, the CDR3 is TGTGCCAGCAGCGCATGGGACAGGTCCAATGAGCAGTTCTTC. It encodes CASSAWDRSNEQFF.

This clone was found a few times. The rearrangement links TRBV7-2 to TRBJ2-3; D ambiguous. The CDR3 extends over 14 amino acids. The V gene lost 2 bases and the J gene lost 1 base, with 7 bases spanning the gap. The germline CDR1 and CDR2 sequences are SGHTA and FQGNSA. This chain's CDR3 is CASSLISGTDTQYF. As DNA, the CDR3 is TGTGCCAGCAGCTTAATCTCTGGCACAGATACGCAGTATTTT. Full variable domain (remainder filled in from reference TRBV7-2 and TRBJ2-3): GAGVSQSPSNKVTEKGKDVELRCDPISGHTALYWYRQSLGQGLEFLIYFQGNSAPDKSGLPSDRFSAERTGGSVSTLTIQRTQQEDSAVYLCASSLISGTDTQYFGPGTRLTVL.

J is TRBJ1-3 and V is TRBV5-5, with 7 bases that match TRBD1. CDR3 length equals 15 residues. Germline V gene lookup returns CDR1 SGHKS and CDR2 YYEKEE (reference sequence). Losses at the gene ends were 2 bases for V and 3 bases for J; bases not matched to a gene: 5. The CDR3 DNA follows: TGTGCCAGCAGCTTCGGCAGGGGGAGTGGAAACACCATATATTTT. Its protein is CASSFGRGSGNTIYF.

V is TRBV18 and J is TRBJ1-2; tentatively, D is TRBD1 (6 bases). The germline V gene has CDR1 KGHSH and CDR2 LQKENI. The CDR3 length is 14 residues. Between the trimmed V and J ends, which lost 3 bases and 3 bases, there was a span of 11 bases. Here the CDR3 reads CASSPSQGDYGYTF. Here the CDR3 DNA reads TGTGCCAGCTCACCTTCACAGGGAGACTATGGCTACACCTTC.

CDR3 region: CASNPRTSSSYNEQFF. As DNA, the CDR3 is TGCGCCAGCAACCCTAGGACATCGAGCTCCTACAATGAGCAGTTCTTC. The V and J genes are TRBV4-1 and TRBJ2-1, with a possible D match to TRBD1 (5 bases). The CDR3 has 16 residues. Trimming shortened V by 7 bases and J by 0 bases, and 16 bases separated the two germline ends. CDR1 and CDR2 (germline): MGHRA, YSYEKL.

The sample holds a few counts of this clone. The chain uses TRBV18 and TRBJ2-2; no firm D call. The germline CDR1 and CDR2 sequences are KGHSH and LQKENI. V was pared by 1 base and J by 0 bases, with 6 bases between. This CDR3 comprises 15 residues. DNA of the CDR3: TGTGCCAGCTCACCACTTCCTGCGAACACCGGGGAGCTGTTTTTT. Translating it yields CASSPLPANTGELFF.

This CDR3 is CSVRQGGTEAFF. In DNA, the CDR3 is TGCAGCGTTAGACAGGGAGGCACTGAAGCTTTCTTT. The genes are TRBV29-1 and TRBJ1-1; 7 bases align to TRBD1. CDR1 is SQVTM and CDR2 is ANQGSEA in the germline V gene. CDR3 length equals 12 residues. The V and J ends lost 5 bases and 4 bases, in that order; junction bases with no gene match: 4.

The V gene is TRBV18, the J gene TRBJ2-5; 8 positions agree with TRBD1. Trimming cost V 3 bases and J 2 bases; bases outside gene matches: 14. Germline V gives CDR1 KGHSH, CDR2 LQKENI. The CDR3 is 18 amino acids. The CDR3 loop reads CASSPQRTGSALQETQYF. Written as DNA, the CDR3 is TGTGCCAGCTCACCGCAAAGGACAGGGTCAGCCCTGCAAGAGACCCAGTACTTC. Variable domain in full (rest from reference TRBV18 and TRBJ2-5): NAGVMQNPRHLVRRRGQEARLRCSPMKGHSHVYWYRQLPEEGLKFMVYLQKENIIDESGMPKERFSAEFPKEGPSILRIQQVVRGDSAAYFCASSPQRTGSALQETQYFGPGTRLLVL.

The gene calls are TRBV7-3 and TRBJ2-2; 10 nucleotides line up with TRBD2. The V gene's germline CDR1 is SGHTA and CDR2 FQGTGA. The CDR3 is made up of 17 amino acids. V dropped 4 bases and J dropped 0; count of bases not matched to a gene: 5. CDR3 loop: CASSSLAGGPNTGELFF. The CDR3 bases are TGTGCCAGCAGCTCCTTAGCGGGGGGCCCGAACACCGGGGAGCTGTTTTTT.

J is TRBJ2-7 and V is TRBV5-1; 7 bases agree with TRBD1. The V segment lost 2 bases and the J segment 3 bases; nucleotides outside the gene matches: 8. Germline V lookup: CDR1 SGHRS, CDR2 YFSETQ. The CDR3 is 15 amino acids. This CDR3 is CASSFRTGTVYEQYF. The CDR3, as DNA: TGCGCCAGCAGCTTTCGAACCGGGACAGTCTACGAGCAGTACTTC.

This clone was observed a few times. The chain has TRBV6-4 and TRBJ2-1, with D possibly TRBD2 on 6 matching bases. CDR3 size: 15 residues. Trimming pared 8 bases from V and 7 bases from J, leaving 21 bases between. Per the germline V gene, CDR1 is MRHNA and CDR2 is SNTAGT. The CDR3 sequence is CASSAGTSAGNEQFF. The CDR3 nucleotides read TGTGCCAGCTCCGCCGGGACTTCGGCGGGGAATGAGCAGTTCTTC.

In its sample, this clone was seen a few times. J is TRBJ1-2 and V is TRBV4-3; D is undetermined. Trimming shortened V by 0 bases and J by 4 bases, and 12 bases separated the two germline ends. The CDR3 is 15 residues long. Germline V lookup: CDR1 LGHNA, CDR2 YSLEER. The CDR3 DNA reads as TGCGCCAGCAGCCAAGATCTTAGAGAGAGCTATGGCTACACCTTC. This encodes CASSQDLRESYGYTF.

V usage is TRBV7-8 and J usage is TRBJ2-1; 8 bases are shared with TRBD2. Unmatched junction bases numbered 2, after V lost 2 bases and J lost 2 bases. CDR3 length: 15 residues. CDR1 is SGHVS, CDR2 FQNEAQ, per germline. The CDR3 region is CASSLLAGPYNEQFF. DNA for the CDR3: TGTGCCAGCAGCTTATTAGCGGGGCCCTACAATGAGCAGTTCTTC. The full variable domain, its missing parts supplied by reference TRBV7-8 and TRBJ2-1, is GAGVSQSPRYKVAKRGQDVALRCDPISGHVSLFWYQQALGQGPEFLTYFQNEAQLDKSGLPSDRFFAERPEGSVSTLKIQRTQQEDSAVYLCASSLLAGPYNEQFFGPGTRLTVL.

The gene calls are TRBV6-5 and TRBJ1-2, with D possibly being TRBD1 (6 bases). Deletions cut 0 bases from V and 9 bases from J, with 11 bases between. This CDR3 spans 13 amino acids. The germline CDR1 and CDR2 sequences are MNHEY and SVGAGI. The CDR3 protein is CASSYSPGQRYTF. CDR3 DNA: TGTGCCAGCAGTTACTCGCCTGGACAGCGCTACACCTTC.

The CDR3 sequence is CASSRVRLGEGTSTEAFF. CDR3 nucleotide sequence: TGCGCCAGCAGCCGTGTTAGATTAGGGGAGGGAACAAGCACTGAAGCTTTCTTT. The chain uses TRBV5-1 and TRBJ1-1; D may be TRBD1 (5 bases). V was shortened by 4 bases and J by 4 bases, with 26 bases between the two germline ends. Germline V gives CDR1 SGHRS, CDR2 YFSETQ. The CDR3 runs to 18 residues.

CDR3 nucleotides: TGTGCCAGCAGCTTAGTTGGGACACCTATCCCTAACTATGGCTACACCTTC. This codes for CASSLVGTPIPNYGYTF. V and J are TRBV7-2 and TRBJ1-2; D is perhaps TRBD1 (6 bases). V was clipped by 1 base and J by 0 bases, with 15 bases between them. Per germline, CDR1 SGHTA and CDR2 FQGNSA. This CDR3 spans 17 amino acids.

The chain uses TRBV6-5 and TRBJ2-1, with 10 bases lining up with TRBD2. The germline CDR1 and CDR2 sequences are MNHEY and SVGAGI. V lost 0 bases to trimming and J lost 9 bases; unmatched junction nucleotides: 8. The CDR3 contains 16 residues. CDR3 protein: CASSYSRLAGEIEQFF. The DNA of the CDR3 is TGTGCCAGCAGTTACTCGAGGCTAGCGGGAGAGATTGAGCAGTTCTTC.

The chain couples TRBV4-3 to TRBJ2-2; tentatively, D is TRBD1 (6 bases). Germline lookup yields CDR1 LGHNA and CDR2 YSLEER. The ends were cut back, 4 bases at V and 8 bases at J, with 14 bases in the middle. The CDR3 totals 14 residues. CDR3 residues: CASSPGVRTGELFF. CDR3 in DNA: TGCGCCAGCAGCCCAGGGGTGCGAACGGGGGAGCTGTTTTTT.

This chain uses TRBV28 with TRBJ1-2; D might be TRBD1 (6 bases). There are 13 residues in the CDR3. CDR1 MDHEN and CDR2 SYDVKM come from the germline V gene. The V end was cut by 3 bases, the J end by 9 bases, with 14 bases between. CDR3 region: CASSFKTGRRYTF. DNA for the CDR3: TGTGCCAGCAGTTTCAAGACAGGAAGACGCTACACCTTC.

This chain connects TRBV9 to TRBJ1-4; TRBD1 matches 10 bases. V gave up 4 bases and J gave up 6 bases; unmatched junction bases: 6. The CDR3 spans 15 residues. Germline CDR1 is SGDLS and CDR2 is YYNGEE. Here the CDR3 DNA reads TGTGCCAGCAGCCGAAGACAGGGGGCGGATGAAAAACTGTTTTTT. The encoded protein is CASSRRQGADEKLFF.

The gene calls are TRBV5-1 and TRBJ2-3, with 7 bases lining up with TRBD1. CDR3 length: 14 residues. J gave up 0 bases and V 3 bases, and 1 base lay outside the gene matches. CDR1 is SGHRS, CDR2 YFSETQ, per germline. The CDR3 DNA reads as TGCGCCAGCAGCTGGGACAGTAGCACAGATACGCAGTATTTT. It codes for CASSWDSSTDTQYF.

The CDR3 coding sequence is TGTGCCAGCAGCGTAGACCTCGGGGGGAATCAGCCCCAGCATTTT. Translating gives CASSVDLGGNQPQHF. The V and J genes are TRBV9 and TRBJ1-5; weak D call: TRBD1 (5 bases). The germline gives CDR1 SGDLS, CDR2 YYNGEE. With 0 bases removed from V and 4 bases from J, the gap between germline ends came to 11 bases. The CDR3 is 15 amino acids.

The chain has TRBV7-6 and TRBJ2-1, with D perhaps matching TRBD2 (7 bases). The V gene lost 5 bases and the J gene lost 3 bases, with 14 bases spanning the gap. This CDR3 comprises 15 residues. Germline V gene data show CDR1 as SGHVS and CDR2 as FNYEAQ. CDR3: CASSPRGAHYNEQFF. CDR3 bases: TGTGCCAGCAGCCCACGGGGGGCGCACTACAATGAGCAGTTCTTC.

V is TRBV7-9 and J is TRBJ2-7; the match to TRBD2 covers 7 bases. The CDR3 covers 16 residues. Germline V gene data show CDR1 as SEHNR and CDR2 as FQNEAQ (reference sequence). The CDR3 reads CSSSHTGGGWPFEQYV. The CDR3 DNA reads TGTTCCAGCAGCCATACTGGCGGGGGATGGCCTTTCGAGCAGTACGTC.

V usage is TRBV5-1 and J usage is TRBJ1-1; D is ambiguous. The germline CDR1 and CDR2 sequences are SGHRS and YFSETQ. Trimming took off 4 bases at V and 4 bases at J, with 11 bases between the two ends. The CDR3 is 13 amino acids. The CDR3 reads CASSVTTFTEAFF. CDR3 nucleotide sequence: TGCGCCAGCAGCGTGACAACTTTCACTGAAGCTTTCTTT.

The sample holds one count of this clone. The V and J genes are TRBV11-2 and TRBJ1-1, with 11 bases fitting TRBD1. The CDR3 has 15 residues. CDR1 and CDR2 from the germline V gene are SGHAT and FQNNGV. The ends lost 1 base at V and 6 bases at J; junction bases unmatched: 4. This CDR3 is CASSLGTGGIAEAFF. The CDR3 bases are TGTGCCAGCAGCTTAGGGACAGGGGGCATCGCTGAAGCTTTCTTT.

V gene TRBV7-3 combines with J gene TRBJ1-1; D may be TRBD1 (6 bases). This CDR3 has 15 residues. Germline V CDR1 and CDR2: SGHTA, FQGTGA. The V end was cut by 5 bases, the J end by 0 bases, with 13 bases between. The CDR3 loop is CASSPWTVLNTEAFF. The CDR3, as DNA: TGTGCCAGCAGCCCGTGGACAGTCCTGAACACTGAAGCTTTCTTT.